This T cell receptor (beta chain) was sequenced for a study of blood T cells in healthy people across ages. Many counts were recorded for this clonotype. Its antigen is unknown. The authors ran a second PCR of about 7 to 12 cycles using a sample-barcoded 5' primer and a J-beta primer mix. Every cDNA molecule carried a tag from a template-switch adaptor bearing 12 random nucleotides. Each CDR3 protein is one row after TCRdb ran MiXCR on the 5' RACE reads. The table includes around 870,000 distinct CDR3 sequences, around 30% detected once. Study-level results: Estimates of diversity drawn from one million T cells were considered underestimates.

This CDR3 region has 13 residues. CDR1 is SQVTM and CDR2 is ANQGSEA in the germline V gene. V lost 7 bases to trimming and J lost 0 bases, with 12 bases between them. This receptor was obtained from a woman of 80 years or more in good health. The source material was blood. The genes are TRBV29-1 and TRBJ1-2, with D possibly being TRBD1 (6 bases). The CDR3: CSAGGVPNYGYTF. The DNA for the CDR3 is TGCAGCGCCGGGGGCGTCCCTAACTATGGCTACACCTTC.